This TCR beta chain was captured by sequencing in a study of blood T cell repertoires in COVID-19. Study context: Spain, Italy and the United States supplied samples that represented acute and convalescent COVID-19. In each case, the material was cDNA or gDNA derived from T cells, B-cell-depleted T cells, or PBMCs.

The V gene's germline CDR1 is MNHEY and CDR2 SVGAGI. The CDR3 extends over 14 amino acids. The V end was cut by 0 bases, the J end by 1 base, with 7 bases between. Authors' analysis steps: From reference gene primer amplification, estimates of nucleated cell counts were derived. The table came from immunoSEQ multiplex PCR; TCRdb's copy has only in-frame clones and leaves some out. V and J calls plus clone size are reproduced from that table; the DNA served to infer D and trimming. The sample includes about 94,000 clones, over 75% of them seen just once. Sample: peripheral blood. The TCR sequence derives from a human donor with acute or convalescent COVID-19. The donor label of this sample is uncertain. This chain links TRBV6-5 with TRBJ2-7; unclear D gene. The CDR3 region is CASSYSIPSYEQYF. The CDR3 DNA reads as TGTGCCAGCAGTTACTCAATTCCTTCCTACGAGCAGTACTTC.